This entry is about one TCR beta chain. The data belong to a study of blood T cell repertoires in COVID-19. About the research overall: There were acute and convalescent COVID-19 samples, and they came from the United States, Italy and Spain. The analysed material was cDNA or gDNA that came from T cells, B-cell-depleted T cells, or PBMCs.

Germline V gene lookup returns CDR1 SGHRS and CDR2 YFSETQ. Unmatched junction bases numbered 3, after V lost 0 bases and J lost 4 bases. The CDR3 is made up of 15 amino acids. Seattle-derived patients entered the study during active infection and were followed longitudinally. Source study methods: Quantification of nucleated cells was approximated via reference gene primer amplification. The assay was immunoSEQ multiplex PCR, and TCRdb's table has in-frame clones only and misses some. The DNA was the basis for D and trimming; V, J and clone size are from that table. The profile shows under 550,000 clones, about 90% of them singletons.

Sequencing was done on a sample of peripheral blood. The sequence came from a man between 18 and 35 years old with COVID-19, enrolled during active disease. The rearrangement links TRBV5-1 to TRBJ2-7; 11 nucleotides align to TRBD1. The CDR3, as DNA: TGCGCCAGCAGCTTGGTTGGACAGGGGGCTTACGAGCAGTACTTC. Translation: CASSLVGQGAYEQYF.